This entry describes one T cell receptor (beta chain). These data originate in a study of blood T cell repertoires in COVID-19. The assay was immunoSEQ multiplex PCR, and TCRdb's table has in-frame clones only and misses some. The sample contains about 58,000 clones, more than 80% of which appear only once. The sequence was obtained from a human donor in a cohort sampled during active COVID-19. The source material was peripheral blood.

CDR3 DNA: TGTGCCAGCAGTTTAGGGACAGGGGAAGGATATGGCTACACCTTC. It codes for CASSLGTGEGYGYTF. The gene calls are TRBV2 and TRBJ1-2; TRBD1 matches 10 bases. Germline CDR1 SNHLY, CDR2 FYNNEI. This CDR3 has 15 amino acids. Trimming at V came to 5 bases and at J to 5 bases, leaving 8 bases not matched to a gene.